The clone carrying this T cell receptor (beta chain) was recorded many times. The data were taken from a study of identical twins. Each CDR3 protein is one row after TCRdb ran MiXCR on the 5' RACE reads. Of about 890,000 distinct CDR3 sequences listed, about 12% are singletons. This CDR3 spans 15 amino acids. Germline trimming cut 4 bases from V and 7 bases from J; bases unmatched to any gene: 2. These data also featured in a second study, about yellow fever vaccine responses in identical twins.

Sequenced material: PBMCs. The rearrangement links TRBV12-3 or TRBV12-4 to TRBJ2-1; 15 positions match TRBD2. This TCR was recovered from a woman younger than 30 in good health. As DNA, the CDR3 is TGTGCCAGCAGTTCGGGACTAGCGGGGGGAAATGAGCAGTTCTTC. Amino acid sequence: CASSSGLAGGNEQFF.